One sample yielded the 20 T cell receptor beta chains listed below, sequenced in a study of blood T cell repertoires in COVID-19. Sequencing used immunoSEQ multiplex PCR; TCRdb keeps in-frame clones, though not all of them. The sample includes about 49,000 clones, 81% of them seen just once. Sequenced sample: peripheral blood. These receptors originate from a woman aged 80 or over with COVID-19, enrolled during active disease.

The CDR3 is CASTEDSCEQYF. In DNA, the CDR3 is TGTGCCAGCACAGAGGACAGTTGCGAGCAGTACTTC. The gene calls are TRBV21-1 and TRBJ2-7; TRBD1 is taken as the D call from the table, unchecked against the DNA. TRBV21-1 has pseudogene status. The CDR3 runs to 12 residues.

This chain uses TRBV19 with TRBJ2-7, with D perhaps TRBD1 (6 bases). The V and J ends lost 0 bases and 2 bases respectively, with 17 bases between them. The CDR3 extends over 17 amino acids. The germline V gene encodes CDR1 LNHDA and CDR2 SQIVND (reference sequence). The CDR3 DNA sequence: TGTGCCAGTAGTATAGAAAGGGGAACAGGGTCGGCCTACGAGCAGTACTTC. It specifies CASSIERGTGSAYEQYF.

The V and J genes are TRBV6-5 and TRBJ1-3, with 7 bases that match TRBD1. There are 14 residues in the CDR3. V was clipped by 4 bases and J by 4 bases; unmatched bases: 4. The germline V gene has CDR1 MNHEY and CDR2 SVGAGI. The DNA for the CDR3 is TGTGCCAGCAGTTCTAAGGGACAGGGAAACACCATATATTTT. Translation gives CASSSKGQGNTIYF.

The chain uses TRBV5-8 and TRBJ1-1, with D possibly being TRBD1 (6 bases). Germline V lookup: CDR1 SGHTS, CDR2 YDEGEE. The CDR3 consists of 15 residues. Trimming pared 4 bases from V and 0 bases from J, leaving 13 bases between. The CDR3 DNA reads TGTGCCAGCAGCCCAGGGGTCGGACTGAACACTGAAGCTTTCTTT. Encoded protein: CASSPGVGLNTEAFF. The full variable domain, with the rest looked up from reference TRBV5-8 and TRBJ1-1, is EAGVTQSPTHLIKTRGQQATLRCSPISGHTSVYWYQQALGLGLQFLLWYDEGEERNRGNFPPRFSGRQFPNYSSELNVNALELEDSALYLCASSPGVGLNTEAFFGQGTRLTVV.

This clone was seen only a few times. V is TRBV27 and J is TRBJ2-3, with 13 bases matching TRBD2. The germline CDR1 and CDR2 sequences are MNHEY and SMNVEV (reference sequence). V gave up 6 bases and J gave up 6 bases; unmatched junction bases: 12. The CDR3 is made up of 17 amino acids. CDR3 coding DNA: TGTGCCAGCAGCGTGGTAACTAGCGGGAGGGCCCCGGATACGCAGTATTTT. Its translation: CASSVVTSGRAPDTQYF.

The genes are TRBV7-9 and TRBJ1-5; maybe TRBD1 (5 bases). V gave up 1 base and J gave up 7 bases, with 11 bases separating them. This CDR3 is built from 14 residues. Germline values: CDR1 SEHNR, CDR2 FQNEAQ (reference sequence). CDR3 coding DNA: TGTGCCAGCAGCTTAGAGGGGCTTCAACAGCCCCAGCATTTT. It is translated as CASSLEGLQQPQHF.

This rearrangement joins TRBV19 to TRBJ1-2, with 8 bases matching TRBD1. CDR1 is LNHDA, CDR2 SQIVND, per germline (reference sequence). CDR3 length: 11 residues. The V gene end was trimmed by 9 bases and the J gene end by 9 bases; junction bases not matched to a gene: 6. CDR3 nucleotides: TGTGCCAGCGAGCAGGGGGCTAGCTACACCTTC. This translates into CASEQGASYTF.

This chain uses TRBV6-2 or TRBV6-3 with TRBJ2-1; the D gene is possibly TRBD2 (6 bases). This CDR3 is built from 14 residues. Germline CDR1 MNHEY, CDR2 SVGEGT. With 4 bases removed from V and 10 bases from J, the gap between germline ends came to 17 bases. The CDR3, as DNA: TGTGCCAGCAGTTTCTTCGGGAGCCCGGGGGAGCAGTTCTTC. It encodes CASSFFGSPGEQFF.

This chain joins TRBV5-1 and TRBJ2-6; the match to TRBD1 covers 7 bases. CDR1 is SGHRS, CDR2 YFSETQ, per germline. Trimming took 4 bases from V and 4 from J; bases not matched to a gene: 5. This CDR3 region has 15 residues. The CDR3 DNA sequence: TGCGCCAGCAGCGTGGGACAGACCGGGGCCAACGTCCTGACTTTC. It specifies CASSVGQTGANVLTF. Complete variable domain (other parts from reference TRBV5-1 and TRBJ2-6): KAGVTQTPRYLIKTRGQQVTLSCSPISGHRSVSWYQQTPGQGLQFLFEYFSETQRNKGNFPGRFSGRQFSNSRSEMNVSTLELGDSALYLCASSVGQTGANVLTFGAGSRLTVL.

The CDR3 spells CASSQSLAGGVVETQYF. The CDR3 coding sequence is TGTGCCAGCAGCCAGTCCTTAGCGGGAGGGGTCGTTGAGACCCAGTACTTC. The V call is TRBV5-4, the J call TRBJ2-5; TRBD2 matches 11 bases. Looked up from germline, CDR1 is SGHNT and CDR2 is YYREEE (reference sequence). V trimming: 4 bases; J trimming: 5 bases; junction bases outside the gene matches: 13. This CDR3 spans 17 amino acids.

The genes are TRBV10-3 and TRBJ1-5; no reliable D call. Germline assignment: CDR1 ENHRY and CDR2 SYGVKD. The length of the CDR3 is 14 residues. Trimming shortened V by 2 bases and J by 3 bases, and 8 bases separated the two germline ends. The CDR3 sequence is CAISEAGTNQPQHF. The DNA for the CDR3 is TGTGCCATCAGTGAGGCAGGCACCAATCAGCCCCAGCATTTT.

The CDR3 bases are TGTGCCAGTAAACCGGGACAGGTATCCGATACGCAGTATTTT. It is translated as CASKPGQVSDTQYF. The V and J genes are TRBV19 and TRBJ2-3, with 8 bases that match TRBD1. CDR3 length equals 14 residues. V lost 7 bases and J lost 6; bases outside the gene matches: 9. Germline CDR1 and CDR2: LNHDA and SQIVND (reference sequence).

This chain connects TRBV12-5 to TRBJ1-5; TRBD1 might be the D (5 bases). The CDR3 has 15 residues. V lost 9 bases and J lost 1, with 16 bases in between. In germline, CDR1 is LGHNT, CDR2 FRNRAP. The CDR3 DNA follows: TGTGCTAGCCTGCAAGGGGAAGGGAGCAATCAGCCCCAGCATTTT. It is translated as CASLQGEGSNQPQHF.

This clone was observed a handful of times. The chain has TRBV27 and TRBJ1-5, with 8 bases aligning to TRBD1. CDR3 length: 14 residues. Germline loops: CDR1 MNHEY, CDR2 SMNVEV (reference sequence). The ends lost 3 bases at V and 6 bases at J; junction bases unmatched: 4. The CDR3 region is CASSFQGAGQPQHF. The CDR3 DNA reads as TGTGCCAGCAGTTTCCAGGGGGCAGGTCAGCCCCAGCATTTT.

The sample holds one count of this clone. The chain joins TRBV7-9 to TRBJ2-2; 8 nucleotides match TRBD2. In germline, CDR1 is SEHNR, CDR2 FQNEAQ (reference sequence). Unmatched junction bases numbered 13, after V lost 4 bases and J lost 6 bases. This CDR3 contains 17 residues. The CDR3 protein is CASSSPAGGATSGELFF. The CDR3, as DNA: TGTGCCAGCAGCTCCCCGGCGGGGGGCGCGACCTCCGGGGAGCTGTTTTTT.

This chain connects TRBV15 to TRBJ2-7; TRBD2 matches 10 bases. V was clipped by 0 bases and J by 2 bases; unmatched bases: 10. The CDR3 contains 18 residues. In germline, CDR1 is LNHNV, CDR2 YYDKDF (reference sequence). The CDR3 coding sequence is TGTGCCACCAGCAGAGATACCAGCGGGAGGGCAACCGCCTACGAGCAGTACTTC. Its protein is CATSRDTSGRATAYEQYF.

V and J are TRBV30 and TRBJ1-4; D is undetermined. The V end lost 0 bases, the J end lost 5 bases, and 7 bases lay between the germline ends. The CDR3 runs 13 residues. CDR1 is GTSNPN and CDR2 is SVGIG in the germline V gene (reference sequence). The CDR3 is CAWSVQSNEKLFF. The CDR3 DNA reads as TGTGCCTGGAGTGTACAGTCGAATGAAAAACTGTTTTTT.

The V call is TRBV27, the J call TRBJ2-1, with TRBD2 identical over 10 bases. In germline, CDR1 is MNHEY, CDR2 SMNVEV (reference sequence). This CDR3 is 14 amino acids long. After removal of 5 bases from V and 9 bases from J, the junction contained 7 bases not matched to a gene. CDR3 DNA: TGTGCCAGCAGTCCAGGGACTAGCGTGGGTGAGCAGTTCTTC. This sequence encodes CASSPGTSVGEQFF.

The chain joins TRBV6-5 to TRBJ1-1; 7 bases agree with TRBD1. The V and J ends lost 2 bases and 6 bases, in that order; junction bases with no gene match: 9. This CDR3 is 15 amino acids long. Germline V lookup: CDR1 MNHEY, CDR2 SVGAGI. CDR3 residues: CASSYTSTGVAEAFF. In nucleotides, the CDR3 is TGTGCCAGCAGTTACACGTCCACAGGGGTCGCTGAAGCTTTCTTT.

The chain joins TRBV5-6 to TRBJ1-6; no firm D call. Trimming left V 1 base short and J 5 bases short, with 10 bases between. This CDR3 comprises 15 residues. The germline gives CDR1 SGHDT, CDR2 YYEEEE. The DNA of the CDR3 is TGTGCCAGCAGCTTGTGGGCAGTAAATAATTCACCCCTCCACTTT. Translation: CASSLWAVNNSPLHF.